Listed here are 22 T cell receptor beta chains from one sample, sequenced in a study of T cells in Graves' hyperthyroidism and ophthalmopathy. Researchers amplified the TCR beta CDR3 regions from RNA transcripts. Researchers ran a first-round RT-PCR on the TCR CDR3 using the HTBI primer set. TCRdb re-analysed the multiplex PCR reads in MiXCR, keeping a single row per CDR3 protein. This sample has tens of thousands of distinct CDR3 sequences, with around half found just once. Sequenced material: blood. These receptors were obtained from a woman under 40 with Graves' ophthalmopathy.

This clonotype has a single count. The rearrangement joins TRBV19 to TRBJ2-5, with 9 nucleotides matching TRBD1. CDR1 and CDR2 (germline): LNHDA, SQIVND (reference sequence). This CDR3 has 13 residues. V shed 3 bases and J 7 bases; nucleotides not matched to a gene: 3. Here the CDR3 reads CASSIEGQGTQYF. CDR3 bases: TGTGCCAGTAGTATCGAGGGACAGGGGACCCAGTACTTC.

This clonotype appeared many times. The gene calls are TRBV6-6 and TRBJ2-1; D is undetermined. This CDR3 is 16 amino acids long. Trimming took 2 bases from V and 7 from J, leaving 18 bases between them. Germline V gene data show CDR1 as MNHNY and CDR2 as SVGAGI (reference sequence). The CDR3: CASSYQFIGQSNEQFF. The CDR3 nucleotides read TGTGCCAGCAGTTACCAGTTTATCGGGCAATCAAATGAGCAGTTCTTC.

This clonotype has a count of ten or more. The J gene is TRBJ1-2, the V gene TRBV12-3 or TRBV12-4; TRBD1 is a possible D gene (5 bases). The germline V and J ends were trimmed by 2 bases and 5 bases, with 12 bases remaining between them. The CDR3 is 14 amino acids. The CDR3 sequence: CASSLQGLEYGYTF. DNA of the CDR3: TGTGCCAGCAGTTTACAGGGATTAGAATATGGCTACACCTTC.

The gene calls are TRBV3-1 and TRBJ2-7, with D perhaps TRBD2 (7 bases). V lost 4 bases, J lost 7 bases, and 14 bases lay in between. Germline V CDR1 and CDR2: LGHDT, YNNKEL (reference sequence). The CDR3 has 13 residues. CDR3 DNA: TGTGCCAGCAGCCTTGGGGGGGCGGGGGAGCAGTACTTC. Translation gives CASSLGGAGEQYF.

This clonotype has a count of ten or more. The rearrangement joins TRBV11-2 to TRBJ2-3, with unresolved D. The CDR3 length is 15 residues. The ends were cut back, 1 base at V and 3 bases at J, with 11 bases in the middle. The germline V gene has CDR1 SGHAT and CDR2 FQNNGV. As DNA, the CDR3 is TGTGCCAGCAGCTTAGTTAGGGTTGGAACAGATACGCAGTATTTT. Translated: CASSLVRVGTDTQYF.

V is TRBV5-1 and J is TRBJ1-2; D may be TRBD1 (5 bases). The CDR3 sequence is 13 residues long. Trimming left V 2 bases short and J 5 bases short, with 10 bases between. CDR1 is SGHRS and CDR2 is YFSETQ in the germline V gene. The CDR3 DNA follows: TGCGCCAGCAGCTTCGACAGAAATTATGGCTACACCTTC. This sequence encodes CASSFDRNYGYTF.

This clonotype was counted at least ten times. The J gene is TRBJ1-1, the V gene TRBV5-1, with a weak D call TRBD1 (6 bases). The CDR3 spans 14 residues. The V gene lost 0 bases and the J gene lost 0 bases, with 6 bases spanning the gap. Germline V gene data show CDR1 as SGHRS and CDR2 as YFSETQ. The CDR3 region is CASSLGGLNTEAFF. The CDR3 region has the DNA TGCGCCAGCAGCTTGGGGGGGCTGAACACTGAAGCTTTCTTT.

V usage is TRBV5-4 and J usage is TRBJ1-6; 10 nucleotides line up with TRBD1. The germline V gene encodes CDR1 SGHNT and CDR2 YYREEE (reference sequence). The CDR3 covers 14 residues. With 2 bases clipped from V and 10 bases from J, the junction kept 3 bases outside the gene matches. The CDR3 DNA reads TGTGCCAGCAGCTTTGGGACAGGGGTATCACCCCTCCACTTT. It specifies CASSFGTGVSPLHF.

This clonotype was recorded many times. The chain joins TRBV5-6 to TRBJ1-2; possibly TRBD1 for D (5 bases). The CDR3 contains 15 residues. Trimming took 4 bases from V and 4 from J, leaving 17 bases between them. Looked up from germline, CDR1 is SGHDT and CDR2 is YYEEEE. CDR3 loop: CASSGRDGDIYGYTF. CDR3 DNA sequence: TGTGCCAGCAGCGGTCGGGACGGAGATATCTATGGCTACACCTTC.

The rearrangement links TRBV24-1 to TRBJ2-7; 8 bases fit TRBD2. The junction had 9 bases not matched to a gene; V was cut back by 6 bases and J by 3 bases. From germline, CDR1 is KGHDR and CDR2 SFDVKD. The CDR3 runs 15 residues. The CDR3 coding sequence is TGTGCCACCAGTCTGCCTAGCGGGCCCAACTACGAGCAGTACTTC. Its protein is CATSLPSGPNYEQYF.

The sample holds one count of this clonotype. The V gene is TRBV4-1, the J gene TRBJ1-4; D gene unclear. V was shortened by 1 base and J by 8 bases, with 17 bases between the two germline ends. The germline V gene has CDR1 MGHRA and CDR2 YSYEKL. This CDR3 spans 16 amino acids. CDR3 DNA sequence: TGCGCCAGCAGCCAAGTGCGTCTAGCGGGGTCCGAAAAACTGTTTTTT. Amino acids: CASSQVRLAGSEKLFF.

The CDR3 DNA is TGTGCCAGCAGCATGGGACAGGGTGGTAACTATGGCTACACCTTC. The encoded protein is CASSMGQGGNYGYTF. The chain uses TRBV7-9 and TRBJ1-2; 9 nucleotides match TRBD1. The V gene end was trimmed by 5 bases and the J gene end by 1 base; junction bases not matched to a gene: 5. This CDR3 contains 15 residues. Germline V lookup: CDR1 SEHNR, CDR2 FQNEAQ (reference sequence).

The chain's CDR3 is CASSQVPCPYYGYTF. In DNA, the CDR3 is TGCGCCAGCAGCCAAGTACCTTGTCCTTACTATGGCTACACCTTC. This chain joins TRBV4-1 and TRBJ1-2, with D hard to call. The CDR3 has 15 residues. Germline values: CDR1 MGHRA, CDR2 YSYEKL. Trimming removed 1 base at V and 3 bases at J, with 12 bases between.

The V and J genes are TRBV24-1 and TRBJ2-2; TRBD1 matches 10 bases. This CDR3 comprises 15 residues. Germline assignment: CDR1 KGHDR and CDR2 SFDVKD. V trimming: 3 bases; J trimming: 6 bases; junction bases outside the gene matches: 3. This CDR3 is CATSDRTGGSGELFF. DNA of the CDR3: TGTGCCACCAGTGATAGGACAGGGGGATCCGGGGAGCTGTTTTTT.

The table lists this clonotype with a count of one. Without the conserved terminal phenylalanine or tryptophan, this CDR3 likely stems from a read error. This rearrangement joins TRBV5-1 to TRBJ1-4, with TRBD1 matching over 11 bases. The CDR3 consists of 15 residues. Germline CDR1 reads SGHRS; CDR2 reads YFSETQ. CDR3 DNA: TGCGCCGGCAGCTTGGCCGGGACAGGGGGAGAAAAACTGTTTTCT. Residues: CAGSLAGTGGEKLFS.

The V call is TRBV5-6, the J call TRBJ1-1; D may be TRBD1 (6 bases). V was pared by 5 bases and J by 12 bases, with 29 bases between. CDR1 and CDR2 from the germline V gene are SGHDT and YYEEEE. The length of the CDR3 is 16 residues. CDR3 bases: TGTGCCAGCAGTCCACAGGGCTCTGGGGCCGACGTCCTGACTTTCTTT. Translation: CASSPQGSGADVLTFF.

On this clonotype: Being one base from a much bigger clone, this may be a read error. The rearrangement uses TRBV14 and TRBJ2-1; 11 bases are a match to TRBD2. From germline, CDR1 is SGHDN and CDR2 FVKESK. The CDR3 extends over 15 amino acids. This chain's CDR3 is CASSQELAGGNGQFF. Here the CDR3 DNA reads TGTGCCAGCAGCCAAGAGCTAGCGGGAGGCAATGGGCAGTTCTTC.

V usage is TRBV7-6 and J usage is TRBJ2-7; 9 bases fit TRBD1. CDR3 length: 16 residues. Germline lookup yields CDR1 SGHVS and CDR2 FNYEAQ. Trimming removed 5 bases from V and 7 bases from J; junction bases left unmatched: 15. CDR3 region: CASSKRTGVLIQEQYF. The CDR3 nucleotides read TGTGCCAGCAGCAAGAGGACAGGGGTCCTCATCCAAGAGCAGTACTTC. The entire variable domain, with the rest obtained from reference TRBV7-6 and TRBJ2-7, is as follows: GAGVSQSPRYKVTKRGQDVALRCDPISGHVSLYWYRQALGQGPEFLTYFNYEAQQDKSGLPNDRFSAERPEGSISTLTIQRTEQRDSAMYRCASSKRTGVLIQEQYFGPGTRLTVT.

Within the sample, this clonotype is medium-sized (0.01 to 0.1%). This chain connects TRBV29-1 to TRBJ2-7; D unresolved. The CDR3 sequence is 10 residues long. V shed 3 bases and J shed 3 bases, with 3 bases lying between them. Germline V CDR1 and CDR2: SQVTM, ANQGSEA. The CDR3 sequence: CSVEFYEQYF. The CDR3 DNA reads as TGCAGCGTTGAGTTCTACGAGCAGTACTTC.

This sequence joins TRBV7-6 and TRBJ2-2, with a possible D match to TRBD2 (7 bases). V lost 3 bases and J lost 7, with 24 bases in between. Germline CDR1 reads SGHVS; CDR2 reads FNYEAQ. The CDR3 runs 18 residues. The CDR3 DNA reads TGTGCCAGCAGCTTCTTCGGGGGAGGGGGAAGAGTCATCGGGGAGCTGTTTTTT. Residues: CASSFFGGGGRVIGELFF.

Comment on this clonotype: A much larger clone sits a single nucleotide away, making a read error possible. The DNA for the CDR3 is TGTGCCACCGAAGCGGTATGGAACACCGGGGAGCTGGTTTTT. Protein sequence: CATEAVWNTGELVF. V gene TRBV3-1 combines with J gene TRBJ2-2; D is possibly TRBD2 (5 bases). CDR3 length: 14 residues. Per germline, CDR1 LGHDT and CDR2 YNNKEL (reference sequence).

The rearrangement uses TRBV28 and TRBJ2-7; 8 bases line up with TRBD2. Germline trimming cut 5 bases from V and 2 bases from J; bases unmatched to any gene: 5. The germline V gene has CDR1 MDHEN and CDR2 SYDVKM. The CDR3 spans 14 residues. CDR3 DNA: TGTGCCAGCAGTATAACTAGCGGCGCCTACGAGCAGTACTTC. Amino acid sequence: CASSITSGAYEQYF. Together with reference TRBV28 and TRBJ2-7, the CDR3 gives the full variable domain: DVKVTQSSRYLVKRTGEKVFLECVQDMDHENMFWYRQDPGLGLRLIYFSYDVKMKEKGDIPEGYSVSREKKERFSLILESASTNQTSMYLCASSITSGAYEQYFGPGTRLTVT.